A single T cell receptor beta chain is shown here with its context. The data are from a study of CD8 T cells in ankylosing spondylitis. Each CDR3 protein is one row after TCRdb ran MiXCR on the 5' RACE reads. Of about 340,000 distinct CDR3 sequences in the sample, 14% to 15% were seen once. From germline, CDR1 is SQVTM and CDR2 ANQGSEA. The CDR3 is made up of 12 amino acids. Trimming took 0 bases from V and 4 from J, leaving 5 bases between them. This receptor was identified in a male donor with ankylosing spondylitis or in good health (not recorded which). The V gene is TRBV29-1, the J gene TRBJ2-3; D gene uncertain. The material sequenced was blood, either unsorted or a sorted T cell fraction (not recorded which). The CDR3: CSVEDEADTQYF. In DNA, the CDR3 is TGCAGCGTTGAAGATGAGGCAGATACGCAGTATTTT.